A selection of T cell receptor beta chains follows, all from one sample in a study of low-dose radiotherapy and immunotherapy resistance in tumors. TCRdb reprocessed the reads with MiXCR, giving one entry per CDR3 protein. The sample carries about 84,000 distinct CDR3 sequences, around a sixth recorded once. The source was PBMCs, collected after low-dose radiotherapy plus immunotherapy. The receptors derive from a male donor with prostate cancer. Each CDR3 is given with its conserved first and last residue. D genes are given only for firm matches. Where a row states a size, it is once, few, many or the class of an expanded clone; other rows omit it.

V	size	J	D	CDR3	DNA
TRBV19	many	TRBJ2-1	-	CASSIVGTQLYNEQFF	TGTGCCAGTAGTATAGTGGGTACCCAACTCTACAATGAGCAGTTCTTC
TRBV7-2	many	TRBJ2-7	-	CASSFTSSPRNEQYF	TGTGCCAGCAGCTTTACGTCTAGCCCTAGGAACGAGCAGTACTTC
TRBV7-2	many	TRBJ2-1	-	CASSLVDYEQFF	TGTGCCAGCAGCTTAGTGGATTATGAGCAGTTCTTC
TRBV9	many	TRBJ2-1	-	CASSVGQVSSYNEQFF	TGTGCCAGCAGCGTAGGACAGGTGAGCTCCTACAATGAGCAGTTCTTC
TRBV29-1	many	TRBJ2-3	TRBD1	CSVRRGVRGRVAADTQYF	TGCAGCGTTCGGCGGGGCGTCAGGGGGCGGGTAGCGGCAGATACGCAGTATTTT
TRBV25-1	many	TRBJ2-7	-	CASVQGGTYEQYF	TGTGCCAGTGTACAGGGGGGGACCTACGAGCAGTACTTC
TRBV7-9	many	TRBJ2-7	TRBD1	CASSLAGDSSYEQYF	TGTGCCAGCAGCTTAGCCGGGGACAGCTCCTACGAGCAGTACTTC
TRBV20-1	-	TRBJ1-5	TRBD1	CSAGSRDRDRNQPQHF	TGCAGTGCTGGCTCTCGGGACAGGGATCGGAATCAGCCCCAGCATTTT
TRBV6-6	-	TRBJ2-1	-	CASSPRPSSSYNEQFF	TGTGCCAGCAGTCCCCGACCGTCCAGCTCCTACAATGAGCAGTTCTTC
TRBV5-5	-	TRBJ2-7	-	CASSKFPKDEQYF	TGTGCCAGCAGCAAGTTCCCCAAGGACGAGCAGTACTTC
TRBV9	-	TRBJ2-2	-	CASSVDSGRTGELFFFFFF	-
TRBV18	once	TRBJ2-7	-	CASSPPSTYEQYF	TGTGCCAGCTCACCACCAAGCACCTACGAGCAGTACTTC
TRBV28	many	TRBJ2-5	-	CASSLDSQETQYF	TGTGCCAGCAGTCTGGACAGTCAAGAGACCCAGTACTTC
TRBV24-1	few	TRBJ2-3	-	CATSDSTRPRSTDTQYF	TGTGCCACCAGTGATTCTACCAGGCCGCGAAGCACAGATACGCAGTATTTT
TRBV29-1	many	TRBJ2-5	TRBD1	CSVEPGQGIETQYF	TGCAGCGTCGAACCGGGACAGGGGATAGAGACCCAGTACTTC
TRBV27	many	TRBJ1-5	-	CASSLQGTLSNQPQHF	TGTGCCAGCAGTTTGCAAGGGACACTTAGCAATCAGCCCCAGCATTTT
TRBV2	many	TRBJ1-1	-	CASSRDGTEAFF	TGTGCCAGCAGTCGGGACGGTACTGAAGCTTTCTTT
TRBV7-9	many	TRBJ1-3	-	CASSGQGLSSGNTIYF	TGTGCCAGCAGCGGGCAGGGGCTTAGCTCTGGAAACACCATATATTTT
TRBV29-1	many	TRBJ1-1	-	CSVVLYDTEAFF	TGCAGCGTTGTATTGTACGACACTGAAGCTTTCTTT
TRBV7-9	many	TRBJ2-2	TRBD1	CASSTGRTGGNGELFF	TGTGCCAGCAGCACAGGAAGAACAGGGGGAAACGGGGAGCTGTTTTTT
TRBV29-1	many	TRBJ2-7	TRBD1	CSAGQVGEQYF	TGCAGCGCCGGACAGGTCGGTGAGCAGTACTTC
TRBV5-1	many	TRBJ1-2	TRBD1	CASSSGQGTNYGYTF	TGCGCCAGCAGCTCGGGACAGGGAACAAACTATGGCTACACCTTC
TRBV7-2	-	TRBJ2-7	TRBD2	CASSLGTSGTYEQYF	TGTGCCAGCAGCTTAGGGACTAGCGGGACCTACGAGCAGTACTTC
TRBV6-2/TRBV6-3	many	TRBJ1-1	TRBD1	CASSYSLQGRSTEAFF	TGTGCCAGCAGTTATTCACTACAGGGGCGGAGTACTGAAGCTTTCTTT
TRBV6-6	many	TRBJ1-6	-	CASSYGQGLNSPLHF	TGTGCCAGCAGTTACGGTCAGGGGCTTAATTCACCCCTCCACTTT
TRBV28	many	TRBJ1-2	TRBD1	CASSSQGMGYTF	TGTGCCAGCAGTTCACAGGGGATGGGCTACACCTTC
TRBV12-3/TRBV12-4	many	TRBJ2-3	TRBD2	CASSQSSGRSTDTQYF	TGTGCCAGCAGTCAATCTAGCGGGAGAAGCACAGATACGCAGTATTTT
TRBV4-2	many	TRBJ2-3	TRBD2	CASSQDGGRSTDTQYF	TGTGCCAGCAGCCAAGATGGCGGGAGGAGCACAGATACGCAGTATTTT
TRBV3-1	many	TRBJ2-7	-	CASSRGGSYEQYF	TGTGCCAGCAGCCGCGGAGGGAGCTACGAGCAGTACTTC
TRBV19	many	TRBJ2-1	-	CASSMRGLNEQFF	TGTGCCAGTAGTATGCGGGGACTTAATGAGCAGTTCTTC
TRBV28	many	TRBJ1-3	-	CASSSLDGYSGNTIYF	TGTGCCAGCAGTTCCTTAGACGGCTACTCTGGAAACACCATATATTTT
TRBV3-1	-	TRBJ1-2	TRBD1	CASSQAQGADGYTF	TGTGCCAGCAGCCAAGCACAGGGGGCGGATGGCTACACCTTC
TRBV25-1	-	TRBJ2-5	TRBD1	CASSGRQGAIQETQYF	TGTGCCAGCAGTGGACGACAGGGGGCCATTCAAGAGACCCAGTACTTC
TRBV19	-	TRBJ2-7	-	CASSGTRDWESYEQYF	TGTGCCAGTAGCGGAACCCGGGACTGGGAATCCTACGAGCAGTACTTC
TRBV19	many	TRBJ1-4	TRBD1	CASRTGIGAATNEKLFF	TGTGCCAGTAGGACAGGGATCGGTGCGGCAACTAATGAAAAACTGTTTTTT
TRBV7-6	-	TRBJ2-7	-	CASSLVFGQGIYEQYF	TGTGCCAGCAGCTTAGTCTTCGGGCAGGGGATATACGAGCAGTACTTC